This T cell receptor beta chain was sequenced in a study of human T cells and chemical hapten exposure (dated by TCRdb to the early 2020s). The study in broad terms: For sensitization, 2% DPC in acetone was applied to a 2 cm by 2 cm area of upper inner arm skin. Patient blood was sampled pre-sensitization (week 0) and at 2, 6 and about 24 weeks after DPC sensitization. About 29 alopecia patients gave blood for TCR sequencing at one to four time points (pre-sensitization, 2, 6 and 24 weeks). Throughout the study period of roughly 24 weeks, patients also received therapeutic DPC doses to the scalp every week. The mostly female patient cohort included alopecia areata with under or over 50% scalp involvement, alopecia totalis and alopecia universalis. Libraries were pooled for sequencing, and per-sample TCR yields varied mainly because of small differences in library volumes within the pool. Patch tests used Finn chambers with 0.01% DPC on the upper back, scored after 6 days by International Contact Dermatitis Research Group standards. Peripheral blood TCR repertoire changes were tracked in vivo in alopecia patients during primary and secondary sensitization to the hapten diphenylcyclopropenone (DPC).

As to this clonotype: This receptor's antigen is unknown. No much larger clone exists at a distance of one base, and base qualities are not known.

On the study overall, not on this receptor specifically: DPC sensitization did not change how many TCRs were above 1 in 1000 frequency, and no evidence was found of alterations in global repertoire structure. Patch test score was positively correlated with the number of PT1 expanded TCRs, with significance at thresholds 8, 16 and 32 but not at 4. Significantly more large CDR3 similarity clusters were formed by expanded TCRs than by pre-sensitization or healthy control sets, consistent with antigen-driven responses. Alopecia, a presumed autoimmune disease, was present in all patients, so the immune response of the patients might differ from that of healthy individuals. Repeated subsampling changed both the strength of the expansion versus patch-test correlation and the threshold at which the correlation became significant.

In light of the paper, this sample's time point label describes: patch test 1, 2 weeks after DPC sensitization. The treatment or condition label here, explained by the study, means: therapeutic diphenylcyclopropenone sensitization with weekly scalp DPC. At each patch-test visit, blood was drawn before the patch test was applied. Patients were considered eligible if aged 18 to 70, diagnosed with alopecia and deemed suitable for DPC therapy, and patients were excluded if pregnant. Total RNA was extracted from unfractionated whole blood collected in Tempus Blood RNA tubes. The protocol used for the library was RACE. Reads for this sample came from a NextSeq 500. Library preparation attached unique molecular identifiers to individual cDNA molecules for quantitative, reproducible TCR counting. From each blood RNA sample, both TCR alpha and TCR beta chains were sequenced. Concerning the study's data processing: Samples had a median of 95,638 TCRs, with a range from about 23,224 to 750,000. V, J and CDR3 annotation of the TCR reads was performed with the Decombinator software suite. For PS versus PT1 abundance plots, all samples were subsampled to the same number of TCRs (28,000). TCRs were defined as expanded if absent before sensitization and observed at least eight times at the 2-week time point. TCRdb took the public reads, trimmed them with fastp at Q25, ran MiXCR for clone calling and kept in-frame beta chains. Under each unique CDR3 protein, matching rows form one entry showing the most common genes and DNA. The V and J calls reflect TCRdb's pipeline rather than the authors' work. The sample table lists roughly 360,000 distinct CDR3 sequences, around 4.8% of them with a count of one. Roughly 2.4% of the sample rests with the top ten.

From its cysteine to its phenylalanine, the CDR3 spans 18 amino acids. CDR3 DNA is the only sequence kept; it has 54 bases, read in frame from the first base. The specimen was whole blood, collected in connection with sensitization to the hapten diphenylcyclopropenone (DPC). The receptor was derived from a woman aged 50 to 65 with alopecia areata. Some clones in this sample may be carry-over from other donors' samples. The chain was built from TRBV21-1 and TRBJ2-3; the table assigns TRBD2, which was not confirmed against the DNA. TRBV21-1 has pseudogene status. The CDR3 is CASNSPVRLAGAADTQYF. The DNA sequence is given as TGTGCCAGCAATTCTCCGGTTCGGCTAGCGGGAGCGGCAGATACGCAGTATTTT.